This T cell receptor beta chain emerged from a study of T cell responses to AZD1222 COVID-19 vaccine. CDR3 length: 13 amino acids. The germline V and J ends were trimmed by 4 bases and 5 bases, with 8 bases remaining between them. The V gene's germline CDR1 is SNHLY and CDR2 FYNNEI. Assay used: immunoSEQ multiplex PCR; TCRdb lists only in-frame clones, some missing. The data show about 97,000 clones, 75% to 90% seen once. The sample here was peripheral blood, taken on day 0 of AZD1222 vaccination. The clonotype was recovered from an adult in good health. The rearrangement links TRBV2 to TRBJ2-2, with TRBD2 as a possible D gene (5 bases). DNA of the CDR3: TGTGCCAGCAGTGGAGAGGGAACCGGGGAGCTGTTTTTT. As protein: CASSGEGTGELFF.